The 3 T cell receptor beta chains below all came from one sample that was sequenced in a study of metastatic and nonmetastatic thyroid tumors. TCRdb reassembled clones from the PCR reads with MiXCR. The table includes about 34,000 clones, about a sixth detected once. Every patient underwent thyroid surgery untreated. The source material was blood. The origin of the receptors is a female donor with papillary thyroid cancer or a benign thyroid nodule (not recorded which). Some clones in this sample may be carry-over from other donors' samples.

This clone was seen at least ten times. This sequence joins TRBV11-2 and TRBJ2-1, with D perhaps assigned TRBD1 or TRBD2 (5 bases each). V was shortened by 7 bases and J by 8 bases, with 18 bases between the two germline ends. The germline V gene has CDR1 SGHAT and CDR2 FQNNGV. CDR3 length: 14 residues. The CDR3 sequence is CASTQGPLSDEQFF. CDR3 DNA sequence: TGTGCCAGCACCCAGGGACCTTTAAGCGATGAGCAGTTCTTC.

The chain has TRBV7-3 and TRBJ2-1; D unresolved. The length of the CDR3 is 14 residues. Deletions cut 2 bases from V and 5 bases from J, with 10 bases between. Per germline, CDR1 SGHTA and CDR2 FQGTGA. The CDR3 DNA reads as TGTGCCAGCAGCTTAGGTGGAAACAACAATGAGCAGTTCTTC. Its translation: CASSLGGNNNEQFF. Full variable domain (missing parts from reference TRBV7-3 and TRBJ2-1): GAGVSQTPSNKVTEKGKYVELRCDPISGHTALYWYRQSLGQGPEFLIYFQGTGAADDSGLPNDRFFAVRPEGSVSTLKIQRTERGDSAVYLCASSLGGNNNEQFFGPGTRLTVL.

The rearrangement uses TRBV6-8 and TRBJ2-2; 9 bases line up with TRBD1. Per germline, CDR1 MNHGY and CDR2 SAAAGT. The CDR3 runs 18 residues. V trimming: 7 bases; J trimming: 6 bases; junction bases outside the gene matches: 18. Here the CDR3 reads CASKSGTGNRGLAGELFF. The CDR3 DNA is TGTGCCAGCAAATCCGGGACAGGGAATCGGGGGCTGGCCGGGGAGCTGTTTTTT.